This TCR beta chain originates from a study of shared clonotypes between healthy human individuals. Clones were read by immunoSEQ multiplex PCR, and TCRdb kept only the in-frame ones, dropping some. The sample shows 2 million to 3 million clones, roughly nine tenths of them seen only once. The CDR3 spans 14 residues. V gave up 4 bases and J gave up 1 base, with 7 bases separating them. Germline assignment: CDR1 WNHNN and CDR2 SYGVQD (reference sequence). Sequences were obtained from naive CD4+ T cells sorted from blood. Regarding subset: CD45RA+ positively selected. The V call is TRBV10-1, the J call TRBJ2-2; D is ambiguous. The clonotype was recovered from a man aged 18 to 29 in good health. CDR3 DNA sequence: TGCGCCAGCAGTGGCAGGTTGAACACCGGGGAGCTGTTTTTT. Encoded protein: CASSGRLNTGELFF.